This TCR beta chain was captured in a study of CD8 T cells in Susac syndrome. The patients with Susac syndrome were individuals who fulfilled the recently defined diagnostic criteria for disease that was either definite or probable. RNA, at roughly 0.5 to 1 ug, was reverse transcribed with random hexamers. Via MiXCR, TCRdb re-called the immunoSEQ multiplex PCR reads, giving one row per CDR3 protein. This table has around 81,000 distinct CDR3 sequences, approximately 95% appearing once. Germline V gives CDR1 SEHNR, CDR2 FQNEAQ (reference sequence). The CDR3 is 15 amino acids. The germline V and J ends were trimmed by 3 bases and 5 bases, with 14 bases remaining between them.

The sequence derives from a human donor with Susac syndrome. This chain links TRBV7-9 with TRBJ2-1, with D tentatively TRBD1 (6 bases). Sequencing was carried out using CD8+ T cells from PBMCs. The CDR3 reads CASSLSGTPNNEQFF. The CDR3 region has the DNA TGTGCCAGCAGCTTGTCCGGGACACCGAACAATGAGCAGTTCTTC.